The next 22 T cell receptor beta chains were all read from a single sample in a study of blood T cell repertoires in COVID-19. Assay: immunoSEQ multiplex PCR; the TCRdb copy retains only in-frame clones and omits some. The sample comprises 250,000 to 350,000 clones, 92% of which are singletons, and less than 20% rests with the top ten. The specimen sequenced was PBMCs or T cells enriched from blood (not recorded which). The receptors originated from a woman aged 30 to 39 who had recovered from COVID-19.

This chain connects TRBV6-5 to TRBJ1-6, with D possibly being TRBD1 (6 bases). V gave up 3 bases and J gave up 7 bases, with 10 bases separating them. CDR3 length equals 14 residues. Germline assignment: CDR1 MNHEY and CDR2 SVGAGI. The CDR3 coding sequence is TGTGCCAGCAGTTATCGACAGGAAAATTCACCCCTCCACTTT. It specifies CASSYRQENSPLHF.

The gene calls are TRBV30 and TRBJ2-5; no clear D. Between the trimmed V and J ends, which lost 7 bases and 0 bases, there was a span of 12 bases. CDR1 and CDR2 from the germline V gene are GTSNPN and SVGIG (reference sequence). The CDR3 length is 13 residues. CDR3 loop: CALLQENQETQYF. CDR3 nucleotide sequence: TGTGCCTTACTCCAGGAAAACCAAGAGACCCAGTACTTC.

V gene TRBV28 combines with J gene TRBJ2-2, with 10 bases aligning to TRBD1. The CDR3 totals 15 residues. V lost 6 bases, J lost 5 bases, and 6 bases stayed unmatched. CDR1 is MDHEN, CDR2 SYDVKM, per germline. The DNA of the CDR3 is TGTGCCAGCAGAGGGACAGGGGTCTTTACCGGGGAGCTGTTTTTT. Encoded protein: CASRGTGVFTGELFF.

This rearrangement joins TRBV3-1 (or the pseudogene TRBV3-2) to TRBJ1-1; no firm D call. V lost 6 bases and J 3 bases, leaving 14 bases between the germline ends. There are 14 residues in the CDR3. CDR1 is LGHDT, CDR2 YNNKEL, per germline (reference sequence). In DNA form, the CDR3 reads TGTGCCAGCAGTGAGGGTCTTCGGGACACTGAAGCTTTCTTT. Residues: CASSEGLRDTEAFF.

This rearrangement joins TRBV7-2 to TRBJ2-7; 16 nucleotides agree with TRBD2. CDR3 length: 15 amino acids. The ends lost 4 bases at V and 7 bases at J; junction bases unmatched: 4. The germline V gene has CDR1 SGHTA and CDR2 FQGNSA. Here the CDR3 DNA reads TGTGCCAGCAGCTATGGGACTAGCGGGAGGGGGGAGCAGTACTTC. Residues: CASSYGTSGRGEQYF.

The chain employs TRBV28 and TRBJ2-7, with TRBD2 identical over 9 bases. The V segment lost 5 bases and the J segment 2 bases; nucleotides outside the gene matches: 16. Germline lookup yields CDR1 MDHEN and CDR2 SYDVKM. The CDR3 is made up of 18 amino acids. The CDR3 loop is CASSAIIGSGGFTYEQYF. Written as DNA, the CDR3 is TGTGCCAGCAGTGCCATTATAGGTAGCGGGGGTTTTACCTACGAGCAGTACTTC. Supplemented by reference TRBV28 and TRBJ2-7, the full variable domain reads DVKVTQSSRYLVKRTGEKVFLECVQDMDHENMFWYRQDPGLGLRLIYFSYDVKMKEKGDIPEGYSVSREKKERFSLILESASTNQTSMYLCASSAIIGSGGFTYEQYFGPGTRLTVT.

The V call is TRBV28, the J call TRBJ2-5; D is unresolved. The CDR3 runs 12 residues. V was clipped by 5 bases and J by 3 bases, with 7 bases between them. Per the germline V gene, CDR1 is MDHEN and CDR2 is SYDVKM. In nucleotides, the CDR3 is TGTGCCAGCAGTACTATGGAAGAGACCCAGTACTTC. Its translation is CASSTMEETQYF.

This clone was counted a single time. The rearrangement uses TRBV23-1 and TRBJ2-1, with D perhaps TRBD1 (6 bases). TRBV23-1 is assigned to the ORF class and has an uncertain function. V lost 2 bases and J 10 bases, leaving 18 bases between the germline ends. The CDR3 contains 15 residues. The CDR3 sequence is CASSQRRDTSQEQFF. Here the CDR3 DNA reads TGCGCCAGCAGTCAACGAAGGGACACTAGTCAAGAGCAGTTCTTC.

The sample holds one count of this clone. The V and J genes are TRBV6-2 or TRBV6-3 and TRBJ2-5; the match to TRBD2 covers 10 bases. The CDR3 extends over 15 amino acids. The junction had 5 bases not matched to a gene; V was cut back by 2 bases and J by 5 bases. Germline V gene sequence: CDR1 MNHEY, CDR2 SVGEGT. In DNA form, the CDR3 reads TGTGCCAGCAGTTACGAGCGGGGGGGCCGGGAGACCCAGTACTTC. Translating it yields CASSYERGGRETQYF.

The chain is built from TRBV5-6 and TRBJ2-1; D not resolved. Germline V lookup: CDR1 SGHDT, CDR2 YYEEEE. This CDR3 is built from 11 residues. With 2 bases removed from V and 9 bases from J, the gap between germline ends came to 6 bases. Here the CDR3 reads CASSFASEQFF. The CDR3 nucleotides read TGTGCCAGCAGCTTCGCGAGTGAGCAGTTCTTC. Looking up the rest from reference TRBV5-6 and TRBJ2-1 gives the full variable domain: DAGVTQSPTHLIKTRGQQVTLRCSPKSGHDTVSWYQQALGQGPQFIFQYYEEEERQRGNFPDRFSGHQFPNYSSELNVNALLLGDSALYLCASSFASEQFFGPGTRLTVL.

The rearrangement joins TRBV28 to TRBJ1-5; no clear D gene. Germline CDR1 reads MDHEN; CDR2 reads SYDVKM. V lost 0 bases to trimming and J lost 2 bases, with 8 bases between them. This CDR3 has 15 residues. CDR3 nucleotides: TGTGCCAGCAGTTTATGGGGCACCGGCAATCAGCCCCAGCATTTT. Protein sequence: CASSLWGTGNQPQHF. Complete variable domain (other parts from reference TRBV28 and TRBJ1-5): DVKVTQSSRYLVKRTGEKVFLECVQDMDHENMFWYRQDPGLGLRLIYFSYDVKMKEKGDIPEGYSVSREKKERFSLILESASTNQTSMYLCASSLWGTGNQPQHFGDGTRLSIL.

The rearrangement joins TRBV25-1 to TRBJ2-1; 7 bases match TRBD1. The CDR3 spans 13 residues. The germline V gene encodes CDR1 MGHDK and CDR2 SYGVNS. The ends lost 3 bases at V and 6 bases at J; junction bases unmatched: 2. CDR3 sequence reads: CASSDDRVNEQFF. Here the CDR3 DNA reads TGTGCCAGCAGTGATGACAGGGTCAATGAGCAGTTCTTC.

In nucleotides, the CDR3 is TGTGCCAGCAGTGAATTAGAGATCTCTGGAAACACCATATATTTT. This gives the protein CASSELEISGNTIYF. The chain recombines TRBV2 with TRBJ1-3; no clear D gene. V lost 2 bases to trimming and J lost 0 bases, with 8 bases between them. The germline gives CDR1 SNHLY, CDR2 FYNNEI. This CDR3 contains 15 residues.

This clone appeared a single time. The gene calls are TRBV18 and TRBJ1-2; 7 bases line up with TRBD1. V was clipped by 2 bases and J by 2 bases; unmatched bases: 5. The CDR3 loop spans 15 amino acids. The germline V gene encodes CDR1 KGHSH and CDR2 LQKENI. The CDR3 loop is CASSPGGQPNYGYTF. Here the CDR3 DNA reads TGTGCCAGCTCACCAGGGGGACAGCCAAACTATGGCTACACCTTC.

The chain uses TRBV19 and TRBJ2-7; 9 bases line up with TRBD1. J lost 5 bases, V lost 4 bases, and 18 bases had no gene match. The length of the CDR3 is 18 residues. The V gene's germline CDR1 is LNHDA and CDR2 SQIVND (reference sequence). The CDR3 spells CASSKNRGPFNAWHEQYF. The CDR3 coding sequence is TGTGCCAGTAGTAAAAACAGGGGGCCCTTTAACGCGTGGCACGAGCAGTACTTC. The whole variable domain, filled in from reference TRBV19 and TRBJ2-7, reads DGGITQSPKYLFRKEGQNVTLSCEQNLNHDAMYWYRQDPGQGLRLIYYSQIVNDFQKGDIAEGYSVSREKKESFPLTVTSAQKNPTAFYLCASSKNRGPFNAWHEQYFGPGTRLTVT.

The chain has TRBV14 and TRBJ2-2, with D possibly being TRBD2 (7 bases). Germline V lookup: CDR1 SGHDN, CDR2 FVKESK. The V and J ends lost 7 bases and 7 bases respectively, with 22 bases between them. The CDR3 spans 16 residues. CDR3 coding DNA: TGTGCCAGCACCAATTGGGGGGGGCCTAAGGTCGGGGAGCTGTTTTTT. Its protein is CASTNWGGPKVGELFF.

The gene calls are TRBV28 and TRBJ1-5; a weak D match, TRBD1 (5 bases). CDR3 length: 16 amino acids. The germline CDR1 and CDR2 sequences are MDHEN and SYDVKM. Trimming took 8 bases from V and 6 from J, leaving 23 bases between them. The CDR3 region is CASSPTGGAGGQPQHF. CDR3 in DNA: TGTGCCAGCTCCCCGACCGGTGGGGCGGGAGGTCAGCCCCAGCATTTT.

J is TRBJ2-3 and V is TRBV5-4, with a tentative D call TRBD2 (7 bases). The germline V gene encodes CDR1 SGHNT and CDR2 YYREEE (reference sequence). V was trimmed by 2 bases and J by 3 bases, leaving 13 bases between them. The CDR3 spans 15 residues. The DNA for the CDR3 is TGTGCCAGCAGCTTAGGGGGGGGCGTAACAGATACGCAGTATTTT. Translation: CASSLGGGVTDTQYF. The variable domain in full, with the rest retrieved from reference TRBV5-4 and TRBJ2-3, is ETGVTQSPTHLIKTRGQQVTLRCSSQSGHNTVSWYQQALGQGPQFIFQYYREEENGRGNFPPRFSGLQFPNYSSELNVNALELDDSALYLCASSLGGGVTDTQYFGPGTRLTVL.

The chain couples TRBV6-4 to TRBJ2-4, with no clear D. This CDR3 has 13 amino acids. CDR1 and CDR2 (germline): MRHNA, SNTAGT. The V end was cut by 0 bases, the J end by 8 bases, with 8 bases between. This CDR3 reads CASSDSLGHIQYF. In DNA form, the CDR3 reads TGTGCCAGCAGTGACTCTCTAGGCCACATTCAGTACTTC.

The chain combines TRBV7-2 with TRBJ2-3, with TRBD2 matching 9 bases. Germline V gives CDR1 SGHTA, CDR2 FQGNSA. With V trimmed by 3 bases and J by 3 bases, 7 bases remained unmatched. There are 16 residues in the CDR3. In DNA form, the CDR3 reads TGTGCCAGCAGCTTCTTTGGTAGCGGGGGTACAGATACGCAGTATTTT. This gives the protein CASSFFGSGGTDTQYF.

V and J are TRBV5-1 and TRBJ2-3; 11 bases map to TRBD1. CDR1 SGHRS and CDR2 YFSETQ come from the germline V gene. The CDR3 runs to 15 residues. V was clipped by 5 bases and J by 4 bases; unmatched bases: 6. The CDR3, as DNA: TGCGCCAGCAGAAAGGACAGGGGGCGGGCAGATACGCAGTATTTT. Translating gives CASRKDRGRADTQYF.

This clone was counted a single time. The CDR3: CASSFSDRASSYEQYF. DNA of the CDR3: TGTGCCAGCAGTTTCTCTGACAGGGCCAGCTCCTACGAGCAGTACTTC. The chain recombines TRBV28 with TRBJ2-7, with TRBD1 matching over 7 bases. The CDR3 has 16 amino acids. J was trimmed by 0 bases and V by 3 bases; bases with no gene match: 8. CDR1 is MDHEN and CDR2 is SYDVKM in the germline V gene.